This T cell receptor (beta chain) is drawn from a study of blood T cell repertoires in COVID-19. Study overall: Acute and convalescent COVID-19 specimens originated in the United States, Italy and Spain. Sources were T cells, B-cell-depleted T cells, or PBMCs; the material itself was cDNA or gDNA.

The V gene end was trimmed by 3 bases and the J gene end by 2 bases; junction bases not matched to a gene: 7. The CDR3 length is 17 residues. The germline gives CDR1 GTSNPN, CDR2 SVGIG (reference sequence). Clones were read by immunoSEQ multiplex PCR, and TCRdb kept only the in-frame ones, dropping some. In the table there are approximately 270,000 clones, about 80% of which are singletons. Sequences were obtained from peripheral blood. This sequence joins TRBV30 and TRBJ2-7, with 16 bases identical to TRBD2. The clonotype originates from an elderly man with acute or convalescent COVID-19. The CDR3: CAWSSQGTSGRAYEQYF. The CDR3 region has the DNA TGTGCCTGGAGCTCACAAGGGACTAGCGGGAGGGCCTACGAGCAGTACTTC.